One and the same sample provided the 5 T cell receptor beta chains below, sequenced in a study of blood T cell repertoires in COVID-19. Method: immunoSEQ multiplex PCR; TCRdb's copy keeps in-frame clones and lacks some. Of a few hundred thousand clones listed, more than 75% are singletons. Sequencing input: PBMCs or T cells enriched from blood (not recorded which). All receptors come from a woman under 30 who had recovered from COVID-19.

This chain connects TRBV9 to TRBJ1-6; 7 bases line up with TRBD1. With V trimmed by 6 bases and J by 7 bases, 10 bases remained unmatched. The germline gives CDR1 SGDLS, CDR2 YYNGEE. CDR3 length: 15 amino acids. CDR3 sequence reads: CASTQTGAENSPLHF. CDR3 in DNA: TGTGCCAGCACCCAAACAGGGGCCGAAAATTCACCCCTCCACTTT.

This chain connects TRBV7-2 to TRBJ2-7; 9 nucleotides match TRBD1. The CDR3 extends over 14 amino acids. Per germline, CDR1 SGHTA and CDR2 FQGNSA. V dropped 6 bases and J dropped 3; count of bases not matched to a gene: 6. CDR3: CASSPRTGDYEQYF. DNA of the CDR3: TGTGCCAGCAGTCCTAGGACAGGGGACTACGAGCAGTACTTC.

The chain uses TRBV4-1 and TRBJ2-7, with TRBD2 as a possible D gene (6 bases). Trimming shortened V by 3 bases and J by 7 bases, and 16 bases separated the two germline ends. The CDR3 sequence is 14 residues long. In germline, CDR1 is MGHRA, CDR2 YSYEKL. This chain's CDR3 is CASSHNGRGEEQYF. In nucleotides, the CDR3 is TGCGCCAGCAGCCACAACGGGCGGGGAGAAGAGCAGTACTTC.

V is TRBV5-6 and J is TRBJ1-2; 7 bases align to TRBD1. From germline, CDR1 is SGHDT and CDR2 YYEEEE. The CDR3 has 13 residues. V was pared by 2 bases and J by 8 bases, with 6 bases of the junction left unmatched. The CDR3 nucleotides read TGTGCCAGCAGCTTACAGGGGAAGTTGGGCTACACCTTC. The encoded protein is CASSLQGKLGYTF. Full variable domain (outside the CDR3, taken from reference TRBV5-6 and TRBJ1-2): DAGVTQSPTHLIKTRGQQVTLRCSPKSGHDTVSWYQQALGQGPQFIFQYYEEEERQRGNFPDRFSGHQFPNYSSELNVNALLLGDSALYLCASSLQGKLGYTFGSGTRLTVV.

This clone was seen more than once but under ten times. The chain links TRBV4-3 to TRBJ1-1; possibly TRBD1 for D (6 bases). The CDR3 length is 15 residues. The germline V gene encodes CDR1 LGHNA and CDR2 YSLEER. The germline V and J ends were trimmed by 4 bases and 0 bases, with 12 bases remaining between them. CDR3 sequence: CASSLGTGLNTEAFF. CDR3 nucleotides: TGCGCCAGCAGCCTCGGAACAGGGCTGAACACTGAAGCTTTCTTT.